The 26 T cell receptor beta chains listed next were all sequenced from one sample in a study of cytomegalovirus exposure and HLA in healthy donors. PCR amplification relied on 60 Vbeta primers (plus 13 Jbeta primers). Repertoires were generated with immunoSEQ multiplex PCR, while TCRdb's copy carries only in-frame clones and drops some. Of roughly 200,000 clones detected, 70% to 80% appear once; the ten largest clones hold roughly 3%. Sequences were obtained from PBMCs. These receptors were collected from a woman aged 25 to 39 in good health and CMV-seronegative.

V and J are TRBV28 and TRBJ2-7; 7 bases are a match to TRBD2. V was pared by 5 bases and J by 3 bases, with 7 bases of the junction left unmatched. Germline CDR1 reads MDHEN; CDR2 reads SYDVKM. The CDR3 has 14 residues. In nucleotides, the CDR3 is TGTGCCAGCAGTCTCGCCCGGGACTACTACGAGCAGTACTTC. This translates into CASSLARDYYEQYF.

The genes are TRBV2 and TRBJ1-5; D not certain. The V gene's germline CDR1 is SNHLY and CDR2 FYNNEI. V was trimmed by 2 bases and J by 9 bases, leaving 17 bases between them. This CDR3 is built from 15 residues. The CDR3 DNA reads as TGTGCCAGCAGTGAACTACGACACCTCTCAGGGCCCCAGCATTTT. It is translated as CASSELRHLSGPQHF.

For the CDR3, the DNA is TGTGCCAGCAGTTTAAACAGGGGGCGGAGGAACGAGCAGTACTTC. Its protein product is CASSLNRGRRNEQYF. The genes are TRBV6-5 and TRBJ2-7, with 9 bases lining up with TRBD1. V lost 4 bases, J lost 5 bases, and 9 bases stayed unmatched. The CDR3 runs 15 residues. Looked up from germline, CDR1 is MNHEY and CDR2 is SVGAGI.

V usage is TRBV7-2 and J usage is TRBJ2-7; 10 positions match TRBD1. V gave up 3 bases and J gave up 3 bases; unmatched junction bases: 5. CDR3 length: 15 residues. CDR1 and CDR2 (germline): SGHTA, FQGNSA. Written as DNA, the CDR3 is TGTGCCAGCAGCTTGACAGGGGGCATTAACTACGAGCAGTACTTC. Translated, it gives CASSLTGGINYEQYF.

The chain recombines TRBV5-6 with TRBJ2-5, with D possibly matching TRBD1 (5 bases). With 1 base removed from V and 5 bases from J, the gap between germline ends came to 12 bases. Looked up from germline, CDR1 is SGHDT and CDR2 is YYEEEE. This CDR3 is 14 amino acids long. In DNA form, the CDR3 reads TGTGCCAGCAGCTTGCCCGTGGGGCCGGAGACCCAGTACTTC. Its translation: CASSLPVGPETQYF. Together with reference TRBV5-6 and TRBJ2-5, the CDR3 gives the full variable domain: DAGVTQSPTHLIKTRGQQVTLRCSPKSGHDTVSWYQQALGQGPQFIFQYYEEEERQRGNFPDRFSGHQFPNYSSELNVNALLLGDSALYLCASSLPVGPETQYFGPGTRLLVL.

This sequence joins TRBV29-1 and TRBJ2-7; 8 bases map to TRBD1. This CDR3 has 13 amino acids. The junction had 7 bases not matched to a gene; V was cut back by 6 bases and J by 3 bases. The germline gives CDR1 SQVTM, CDR2 ANQGSEA. This CDR3 reads CSVGGQDGYEQYF. Here the CDR3 DNA reads TGCAGCGTAGGGGGACAGGATGGCTACGAGCAGTACTTC.

The chain carries TRBV4-2 and TRBJ2-1, with 8 bases fitting TRBD2. V was clipped by 0 bases and J by 8 bases; unmatched bases: 15. The CDR3 totals 18 residues. Germline V lookup: CDR1 LGHNA, CDR2 YNFKEQ. The CDR3 DNA follows: TGTGCCAGCAGCCAAGAGGTAGCGGGGCTCTTCCGGGAGTATGAGCAGTTCTTC. Translation gives CASSQEVAGLFREYEQFF.

The chain combines TRBV11-2 with TRBJ2-7, with D possibly being TRBD2 (6 bases). This CDR3 has 15 residues. Germline V gene sequence: CDR1 SGHAT, CDR2 FQNNGV. Trimming removed 4 bases from V and 1 base from J, with 14 bases in between. The CDR3 here is CASSSRLDLSYEQYF. Here the CDR3 DNA reads TGTGCCAGCAGCTCAAGACTAGACCTATCCTACGAGCAGTACTTC.

The V call is TRBV29-1, the J call TRBJ2-7; maybe TRBD1 (6 bases). The V end lost 1 base, the J end lost 4 bases, and 14 bases lay between the germline ends. CDR1 is SQVTM, CDR2 ANQGSEA, per germline. The CDR3 extends over 14 amino acids. The CDR3 DNA is TGCAGCGTTGAAGTATCGGACAGAGTTTACGAGCAGTACTTC. Translating it yields CSVEVSDRVYEQYF.

The chain couples TRBV9 to TRBJ1-2, with a weak D call TRBD1 (5 bases). Trimming took 0 bases from V and 7 from J, leaving 13 bases between them. The CDR3 is 14 residues long. The germline V gene encodes CDR1 SGDLS and CDR2 YYNGEE. DNA of the CDR3: TGTGCCAGCAGCGTAGTGGAGGGGATGTCTGGCTACACCTTC. This sequence encodes CASSVVEGMSGYTF.

V gene TRBV9 combines with J gene TRBJ2-4, with 12 nucleotides matching TRBD2. CDR1 and CDR2 (germline): SGDLS, YYNGEE. V lost 4 bases and J lost 1; bases outside the gene matches: 12. There are 19 residues in the CDR3. The CDR3 region is CASSTGLAGPSRAKNIQYF. The CDR3 DNA follows: TGTGCCAGCAGCACCGGACTAGCGGGACCCTCGAGGGCCAAAAACATTCAGTACTTC.

This chain joins TRBV5-1 and TRBJ2-5; 9 nucleotides agree with TRBD2. The better agreement between TRBJ2-7 and the DNA end casts doubt on the J call. Germline V gene sequence: CDR1 SGHRS, CDR2 YFSETQ. The CDR3 is made up of 14 amino acids. CDR3 in amino acids: CASSLEREVYEQYF. The DNA for the CDR3 is TGCGCCAGCAGCTTAGAGCGGGAGGTCTACGAGCAGTACTTC.

This clone has more than one count but fewer than ten. The V and J genes are TRBV7-9 and TRBJ2-1, with a weak D call TRBD1 (6 bases). Deletions cut 1 base from V and 3 bases from J, with 13 bases between. The CDR3 contains 16 residues. Germline CDR1 SEHNR, CDR2 FQNEAQ (reference sequence). CDR3: CASSLGQAVYYNEQFF. Here the CDR3 DNA reads TGTGCCAGCAGCTTAGGACAGGCGGTCTACTACAATGAGCAGTTCTTC.

The chain combines TRBV15 with TRBJ2-1; D is unclear. Germline V gene lookup returns CDR1 LNHNV and CDR2 YYDKDF (reference sequence). The CDR3 has 16 residues. V shed 0 bases and J shed 7 bases, with 16 bases lying between them. The CDR3: CATSRDRRSPRNEQFF. The CDR3 DNA reads as TGTGCCACCAGCAGAGATAGGCGCAGCCCTAGGAATGAGCAGTTCTTC.

This clone occurred once. The V and J genes are TRBV27 and TRBJ1-1, with 11 bases fitting TRBD1. From germline, CDR1 is MNHEY and CDR2 SMNVEV (reference sequence). The J segment lost 2 bases and the V segment lost 7 bases, leaving 3 bases of the junction unmatched. This CDR3 comprises 14 residues. DNA of the CDR3: TGTGCCAGCATAGGACAGGGGGCCAACACTGAAGCTTTCTTT. Residues: CASIGQGANTEAFF.

The chain employs TRBV10-2 and TRBJ2-7, with 9 positions matching TRBD1. Trimming took 5 bases from V and 0 from J; bases not matched to a gene: 11. Looked up from germline, CDR1 is WSHSY and CDR2 is SAAADI. This CDR3 has 17 residues. The CDR3, as DNA: TGCGCCAGCAGTATCCCCCGGGACAGGGACGACTCCTACGAGCAGTACTTC. Translation: CASSIPRDRDDSYEQYF.

The chain carries TRBV27 and TRBJ2-3; 12 bases align to TRBD2. The CDR3 contains 15 residues. CDR1 is MNHEY, CDR2 SMNVEV, per germline (reference sequence). V was pared by 4 bases and J by 7 bases, with 6 bases of the junction left unmatched. The CDR3 sequence: CASSSLAGGPNTQYF. DNA for the CDR3: TGTGCCAGCAGTTCTCTAGCGGGAGGGCCGAATACGCAGTATTTT.

Details on this clone: One junction end disagrees with the germline gene, perhaps due to a read error. This chain connects TRBV2 to TRBJ1-1, with D unclear. This CDR3 is built from 15 residues. Per the germline V gene, CDR1 is SNHLY and CDR2 is FYNNEI. CDR3 nucleotide sequence: TGTGCCAGCCTCTTGGGCCGCTCCATGAACCCTGAAGCTTTCTTT. This translates into CASLLGRSMNPEAFF.

The V and J genes are TRBV7-8 and TRBJ1-1, with TRBD1 matching over 8 bases. V lost 5 bases to trimming and J lost 6 bases; unmatched junction nucleotides: 11. Germline CDR1 and CDR2: SGHVS and FQNEAQ. The CDR3 runs 15 residues. This chain's CDR3 is CASSPRQGSSPEAFF. CDR3 in DNA: TGTGCCAGCAGCCCTCGACAGGGGAGTAGCCCTGAAGCTTTCTTT.

The chain combines TRBV5-1 with TRBJ2-5; 10 bases map to TRBD1. V shed 5 bases and J 4 bases; nucleotides not matched to a gene: 11. Germline assignment: CDR1 SGHRS and CDR2 YFSETQ. The CDR3 extends over 16 amino acids. CDR3 in DNA: TGCGCCAGCAGGGCCCCTTTAGGGACAGGGGTAGAGACCCAGTACTTC. Its protein is CASRAPLGTGVETQYF.

The rearrangement uses TRBV30 and TRBJ2-3; D is possibly TRBD2 (5 bases). The CDR3 totals 16 residues. Per germline, CDR1 GTSNPN and CDR2 SVGIG (reference sequence). V was trimmed by 1 base and J by 2 bases, leaving 16 bases between them. The CDR3 DNA reads TGTGCCTGGAGTGCAGAGCGGACCTCACTCACAGATACGCAGTATTTT. Its protein product is CAWSAERTSLTDTQYF.

This clone has just a few counts. This specimen includes other DNA sequences encoding the same CDR3. This chain links TRBV19 with TRBJ1-2; a weak D match, TRBD1 (6 bases). The V gene lost 3 bases and the J gene lost 4 bases, with 9 bases spanning the gap. The CDR3 length is 13 residues. CDR1 and CDR2 (germline): LNHDA, SQIVND (reference sequence). CDR3: CASSISDSYGYTF. CDR3 DNA: TGTGCCAGTAGTATTTCGGACAGCTATGGCTACACCTTC.

This rearrangement joins TRBV9 to TRBJ1-3, with 7 bases identical to TRBD1. The junction had 0 bases not matched to a gene; V was cut back by 3 bases and J by 0 bases. CDR1 SGDLS and CDR2 YYNGEE come from the germline V gene. The length of the CDR3 is 14 residues. The CDR3 protein is CASSDRGSGNTIYF. The CDR3 coding sequence is TGTGCCAGCAGCGACAGGGGCTCTGGAAACACCATATATTTT. Drawing the rest from reference TRBV9 and TRBJ1-3, the complete variable domain is DSGVTQTPKHLITATGQRVTLRCSPRSGDLSVYWYQQSLDQGLQFLIQYYNGEERAKGNILERFSAQQFPDLHSELNLSSLELGDSALYFCASSDRGSGNTIYFGEGSWLTVV.

The CDR3: CAITDRANTGELFF. The CDR3, as DNA: TGTGCCATCACGGACAGGGCGAACACCGGGGAGCTGTTTTTT. The chain uses TRBV10-3 and TRBJ2-2; the match to TRBD1 covers 8 bases. V dropped 7 bases and J dropped 0; count of bases not matched to a gene: 1. CDR3 length: 14 amino acids. Germline CDR1 ENHRY, CDR2 SYGVKD.

This clone was found a few times. The J gene is TRBJ2-7, the V gene TRBV5-1, with 7 bases that match TRBD1. V lost 5 bases to trimming and J lost 3 bases; unmatched junction nucleotides: 8. Germline V gene lookup returns CDR1 SGHRS and CDR2 YFSETQ. CDR3 size: 14 residues. CDR3 coding DNA: TGCGCCAGCAGTATTACAGGGGCAGACTACGAGCAGTACTTC. Translation gives CASSITGADYEQYF.

The chain uses TRBV7-2 and TRBJ1-2, with no clear D. V lost 2 bases and J 4 bases, leaving 5 bases between the germline ends. Germline assignment: CDR1 SGHTA and CDR2 FQGNSA. This CDR3 contains 12 residues. CDR3 bases: TGTGCCAGCAGCTTATTTCGCTATGGCTACACCTTC. Protein: CASSLFRYGYTF.